This entry concerns a single T cell receptor (beta chain). In the original workflow: Reference gene primer amplification yielded estimated nucleated cell counts. Profiling relied on immunoSEQ multiplex PCR, and the TCRdb table lists in-frame clones only, not all of them. V and J calls and clone size are as listed in that table; D and trimming were resolved from the DNA. The sample contains about 210,000 clones, 65% to 90% of which appear only once. CDR1 is SGDLS and CDR2 is YYNGEE in the germline V gene. This CDR3 contains 16 residues. V shed 3 bases, J shed 1 base, and the junction held 3 bases outside the gene matches. The entry originates in a study of blood T cell repertoires in COVID-19. Background on the study: The United States, Italy and Spain provided the acute and convalescent COVID-19 samples.

Sequencing was performed on peripheral blood. This receptor was identified in a man in his fifties with COVID-19, enrolled during active disease. The gene calls are TRBV9 and TRBJ2-3, with 12 bases that match TRBD2. For the CDR3, the DNA is TGTGCCAGCAGCGCACGGACTAGCGGGGGCACAGATACGCAGTATTTT. Its protein product is CASSARTSGGTDTQYF.